A selection of T cell receptor beta chains follows, all from one sample in a study of T-cell memory formation after mild COVID-19. MiXCR was run by TCRdb on the 5' RACE reads, yielding one entry per CDR3 protein. The data hold 30,000 to 50,000 distinct CDR3 sequences, with 6% to 6.5% observed a single time. The sequenced sample consisted of PBMCs or a T cell subset sorted from them (not recorded which). The source of these receptors is an adult who had mild COVID-19 (a few samples of this study predate the infection). Cell type and time point are not known. Each CDR3 is given with its conserved first and last residue. The D gene is left open where the match is weak. Size tells how often a clone was seen (once, few, many) or the class of an expanded clone, and some rows leave it out.

TRBV2	TRBJ2-5	NA	NA	CASKAFPQETQYF	TGTGCCAGCAAGGCGTTTCCTCAAGAGACCCAGTACTTC
TRBV20-1	TRBJ1-2	few	NA	CSARGHLGYGYTF	TGCAGTGCTAGGGGACACCTGGGCTATGGCTACACCTTC
TRBV6-6	TRBJ1-5	few	TRBD1	CASSQAPIGQGYNQPQHF	TGTGCCAGCAGCCAAGCCCCTATAGGACAGGGGTACAATCAGCCCCAGCATTTT
TRBV5-5	TRBJ1-5	NA	NA	CASSLERQGLQPQHF	TGTGCCAGCAGCTTGGAAAGGCAGGGGCTGCAGCCCCAGCATTTT
TRBV11-2	TRBJ1-2	few	TRBD1	CASSPTRDSRPAGTF	TGTGCCAGCAGCCCGACCCGGGACAGCCGCCCGGCGGGCACCTTC
TRBV6-5	TRBJ1-4	few	TRBD1	CASSYDRGFEKLFF	TGTGCCAGCAGTTATGACAGGGGGTTCGAAAAACTGTTTTTT
TRBV18	TRBJ1-1	few	NA	CASSPRIHTEAFF	TGTGCCAGCTCACCACGCATTCACACTGAAGCTTTCTTT
TRBV6-1	TRBJ2-1	few	NA	CASAPQADSLEQFF	TGTGCCAGCGCCCCTCAGGCAGACTCCCTTGAGCAGTTCTTC
TRBV7-3	TRBJ2-4	NA	TRBD1	CASSPDRGKNIQYF	TGTGCCAGCAGCCCGGACAGGGGGAAAAACATTCAGTACTTC
TRBV7-2	TRBJ2-1	few	TRBD2	CASSPGGGNSYNEQFF	TGTGCCAGCAGCCCCGGCGGGGGTAACTCCTACAATGAGCAGTTCTTC
TRBV6-5	TRBJ1-4	NA	NA	CASRSSGRGEKLFF	TGTGCCAGCCGAAGCTCGGGACGCGGAGAAAAACTGTTTTTT
TRBV20-1	TRBJ2-7	many	TRBD1	CSASQNGNRGRDEQYF	TGCAGTGCTAGTCAAAATGGAAACAGGGGGCGAGATGAGCAGTACTTC
TRBV5-1	TRBJ1-2	few	NA	CASSLGGAAYGYTF	TGCGCCAGCAGCTTGGGGGGAGCGGCCTATGGCTACACCTTC
TRBV9	TRBJ1-6	few	TRBD1	CASSPRTGGLNSPLHF	TGTGCCAGCAGCCCTCGGACAGGGGGCCTTAATTCACCCCTCCACTTT
TRBV7-9	TRBJ2-7	NA	NA	CASSFSFYEQYF	TGTGCCAGCAGCTTCAGCTTCTACGAGCAGTACTTC
TRBV20-1	TRBJ2-3	few	NA	CSAPGSGLGTDTQYF	TGCAGTGCCCCTGGAAGCGGCCTCGGTACAGATACGCAGTATTTT
TRBV3-1	TRBJ2-7	NA	NA	CASSLNTGSHEQYF	TGTGCCAGCAGCCTTAATACAGGGTCTCACGAGCAGTACTTC
TRBV2	TRBJ2-3	NA	NA	CASSPGHTSTDTQYF	TGTGCCAGCAGCCCGGGACACACTAGCACAGATACGCAGTATTTT
TRBV5-1	TRBJ1-1	NA	NA	CASSLGAVSDLDTEAFF	TGCGCCAGCAGCTTGGGGGCAGTTTCGGACCTGGACACTGAAGCTTTCTTT
TRBV20-1	TRBJ1-2	NA	NA	CSVWIRGYTF	TGCAGTGTCTGGATCCGTGGCTACACCTTC
TRBV29-1	TRBJ1-1	NA	TRBD1	CSVIPWTGTEAFF	TGCAGCGTTATCCCGTGGACAGGGACTGAAGCTTTCTTT
TRBV7-2	TRBJ2-7	NA	NA	CASSLGLYDGLPYEQYF	TGTGCCAGCAGCTTAGGTCTGTATGACGGGCTACCCTACGAGCAGTACTTC
TRBV19	TRBJ1-5	few	NA	CASSIVRTDQPQHF	TGTGCCAGTAGTATAGTCCGAACGGATCAGCCCCAGCATTTT
TRBV20-1	TRBJ1-2	few	TRBD1	CSARQGVYGYTF	TGCAGTGCCCGACAGGGCGTCTATGGCTACACCTTC
TRBV3-1	TRBJ2-5	many	TRBD2	CASSHRTSGGQGTQYF	TGTGCCAGCAGCCACCGGACTAGCGGGGGCCAGGGGACCCAGTACTTC
TRBV10-2	TRBJ2-5	few	TRBD2	CASSGGAGGLETQYF	TGCGCCAGCAGTGGCGGAGCGGGAGGCCTTGAGACCCAGTACTTC
TRBV5-5	TRBJ2-3	many	NA	CASSLPSVGDTQYF	TGTGCCAGCAGCTTACCTAGCGTGGGAGATACGCAGTATTTT
TRBV20-1	TRBJ2-4	many	NA	CSARDAGPTFKNIQYF	TGCAGTGCTAGGGACGCGGGGCCCACCTTCAAAAACATTCAGTACTTC
TRBV5-5	TRBJ2-3	NA	NA	CASSQPGDTQYF	TGTGCCAGCAGCCAGCCCGGGGATACGCAGTATTTT
TRBV29-1	TRBJ2-5	many	NA	CSVAQSHHQETQYF	TGCAGCGTTGCCCAATCACATCACCAAGAGACCCAGTACTTC